The 8 T cell receptor beta chains given below trace back to one sample, sequenced in a study of blood T cell repertoires in COVID-19. TCRdb's copy holds only in-frame clones and misses some; the assay was immunoSEQ multiplex PCR. The sample holds approximately 69,000 clones, roughly 80% seen once. The sample comprised peripheral blood. The receptors derive from a man aged 50-60 years with COVID-19, enrolled during active disease.

The CDR3 loop is CASSLPPPSGGLNEQFF. The CDR3 DNA reads TGTGCCAGCAGCCTACCCCCCCCCAGCGGGGGGCTCAATGAGCAGTTCTTC. The chain has TRBV11-3 and TRBJ2-1; 9 bases are shared with TRBD2. The CDR3 is 17 amino acids. J lost 6 bases, V lost 5 bases, and 14 bases had no gene match. Germline CDR1 is SGHNT and CDR2 is YENEEA.

The gene calls are TRBV4-3 and TRBJ2-2; maybe TRBD2 (6 bases). The CDR3 has 15 residues. The V gene's germline CDR1 is LGHNA and CDR2 YSLEER. V was clipped by 4 bases and J by 3 bases, with 12 bases between them. The CDR3 nucleotides are TGCGCCAGCAGCCCCATGGGACTTTACACCGGGGAGCTGTTTTTT. Translated, it gives CASSPMGLYTGELFF.

The J gene is TRBJ2-7, the V gene TRBV27; no clear D gene. CDR3 size: 11 residues. Trimming took 7 bases from V and 6 from J, leaving 10 bases between them. Per germline, CDR1 MNHEY and CDR2 SMNVEV (reference sequence). The CDR3 loop reads CASNQSGEQYF. CDR3 nucleotides: TGTGCCAGCAACCAATCAGGCGAGCAGTACTTC.

This chain uses TRBV14 with TRBJ2-7, with no clear D. V lost 1 base, J lost 0 bases, and 7 bases lay in between. Germline assignment: CDR1 SGHDN and CDR2 FVKESK. The CDR3 runs to 14 residues. The CDR3 here is CASSQASNSYEQYF. CDR3 nucleotide sequence: TGTGCCAGCAGCCAAGCTAGTAACTCCTACGAGCAGTACTTC.

J is TRBJ2-3 and V is TRBV18; no reliable D call. The CDR3 consists of 16 residues. The germline V gene has CDR1 KGHSH and CDR2 LQKENI. The V and J ends lost 2 bases and 0 bases respectively, with 12 bases between them. The CDR3 region has the DNA TGTGCCAGCTCACCAGGCAACAGCTATAGCACAGATACGCAGTATTTT. Protein product: CASSPGNSYSTDTQYF.

The chain has TRBV18 and TRBJ2-7, with D perhaps matching TRBD1 (5 bases). V lost 0 bases and J 3 bases, leaving 12 bases between the germline ends. The CDR3 has 15 residues. Germline CDR1 is KGHSH and CDR2 is LQKENI. CDR3 loop: CASSPPEQAGYEQYF. The CDR3 nucleotides read TGTGCCAGCTCACCACCGGAACAGGCCGGCTACGAGCAGTACTTC.

The J gene is TRBJ2-7, the V gene TRBV7-2, with 10 bases matching TRBD2. This CDR3 has 15 residues. The germline CDR1 and CDR2 sequences are SGHTA and FQGNSA. V lost 3 bases to trimming and J lost 1 base; unmatched junction nucleotides: 3. CDR3 sequence (DNA): TGTGCCAGCAGCTTGCTAGCGGGGGATTCCTACGAGCAGTACTTC. It encodes CASSLLAGDSYEQYF.

CDR3 region: CASSKSPGLAGATLQETQYF. CDR3 in DNA: TGTGCCAGCAGCAAATCGCCGGGACTAGCGGGGGCCACACTCCAAGAGACCCAGTACTTC. This chain joins TRBV3-1 (or the pseudogene TRBV3-2) and TRBJ2-5; 14 nucleotides align to TRBD2. In germline, CDR1 is LGHDT, CDR2 YNNKEL (reference sequence). This CDR3 has 20 amino acids. Trimming cost V 5 bases and J 1 base; bases outside gene matches: 15.